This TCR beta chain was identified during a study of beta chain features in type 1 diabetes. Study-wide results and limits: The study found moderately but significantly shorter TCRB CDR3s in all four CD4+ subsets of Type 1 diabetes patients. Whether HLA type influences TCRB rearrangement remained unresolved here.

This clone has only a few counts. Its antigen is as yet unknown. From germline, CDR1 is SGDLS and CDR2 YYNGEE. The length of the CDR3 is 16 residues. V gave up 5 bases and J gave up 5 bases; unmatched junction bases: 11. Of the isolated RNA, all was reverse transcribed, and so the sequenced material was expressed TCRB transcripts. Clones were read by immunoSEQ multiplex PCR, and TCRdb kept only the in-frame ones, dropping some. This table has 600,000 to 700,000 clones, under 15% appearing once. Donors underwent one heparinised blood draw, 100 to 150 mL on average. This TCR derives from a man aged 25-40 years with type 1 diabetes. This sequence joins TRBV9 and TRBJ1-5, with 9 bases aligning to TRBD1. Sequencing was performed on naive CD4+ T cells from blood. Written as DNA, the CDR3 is TGTGCCAGCAGGGGAGACCGGGACAGGGAAGATCAGCCCCAGCATTTT. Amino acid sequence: CASRGDRDREDQPQHF.